A single sample gave rise to the 29 T cell receptor beta chains below, sequenced in a study of blood T cell repertoires in COVID-19. The assay was immunoSEQ multiplex PCR, and TCRdb's table has in-frame clones only and misses some. This sample carries about 400,000 clones, roughly 90% of them seen once, and the ten largest clones take roughly 7.1%. The sample was peripheral blood. The receptor set was obtained from a woman in her sixties or seventies with COVID-19, enrolled during active disease.

This chain joins TRBV9 and TRBJ1-1, with a possible D match to TRBD1 (6 bases). Looked up from germline, CDR1 is SGDLS and CDR2 is YYNGEE. V dropped 0 bases and J dropped 8 bases, with 14 bases sitting between them. The CDR3 spans 14 residues. Here the CDR3 DNA reads TGTGCCAGCAGCGTAGGGGAGGGGGAGCGGGAAGCTTTCTTT. As protein: CASSVGEGEREAFF.

The gene calls are TRBV2 and TRBJ2-3, with 7 bases matching TRBD1. The CDR3 extends over 14 amino acids. Losses at the gene ends were 4 bases for V and 1 base for J; bases not matched to a gene: 2. Germline CDR1 reads SNHLY; CDR2 reads FYNNEI. The DNA of the CDR3 is TGTGCCAGCAGTGGACAGGGCCGCACAGATACGCAGTATTTT. This encodes CASSGQGRTDTQYF.

The chain has TRBV9 and TRBJ1-1; 7 bases line up with TRBD1. The CDR3 contains 15 residues. V shed 0 bases, J shed 5 bases, and the junction held 7 bases outside the gene matches. Germline CDR1 SGDLS, CDR2 YYNGEE. CDR3 loop: CASSVVAGGGTEAFF. CDR3 in DNA: TGTGCCAGCAGCGTAGTTGCAGGGGGAGGAACTGAAGCTTTCTTT.

This rearrangement joins TRBV7-6 to TRBJ2-7; D remains unclear. Germline CDR1 is SGHVS and CDR2 is FNYEAQ. V lost 2 bases to trimming and J lost 0 bases, with 8 bases between them. The CDR3 extends over 14 amino acids. CDR3 nucleotide sequence: TGTGCCAGCAGCTTATCTACAGCCTCCTACGAGCAGTACTTC. It encodes CASSLSTASYEQYF.

This chain links TRBV3-1 (or the pseudogene TRBV3-2) with TRBJ2-1; 15 bases agree with TRBD2. Germline V gives CDR1 LGHDT, CDR2 YNNKEL (reference sequence). This CDR3 has 19 amino acids. The trim removed 4 bases at V and 3 bases at J, leaving 10 bases unmatched. The DNA of the CDR3 is TGTGCCAGCAGCCCGCTCCGCAGGACTAGCGGGGGGGTCTACAATGAGCAGTTCTTC. It codes for CASSPLRRTSGGVYNEQFF.

V gene TRBV2 combines with J gene TRBJ2-1; 7 positions agree with TRBD2. J was trimmed by 7 bases and V by 7 bases; bases with no gene match: 10. The germline V gene has CDR1 SNHLY and CDR2 FYNNEI. This CDR3 region has 14 residues. CDR3 nucleotides: TGTGCCAGCATCCTTCTTGGGAGGGGAAATGAGCAGTTCTTC. This gives the protein CASILLGRGNEQFF.

The CDR3 coding sequence is TGTGCCAGCAGTTTAGGGACATTGAAAGCTTTCTTT. It yields the protein CASSLGTLKAFF. The J gene is TRBJ1-1, the V gene TRBV12-3 or TRBV12-4; TRBD1 might be the D (5 bases). CDR3 length equals 12 residues. Deletions cut 1 base from V and 9 bases from J, with 9 bases between.

CDR3 coding DNA: TGCGCCAGCAGTTTCGGACTAGGCTCAGATACGCAGTATTTT. Its protein product is CASSFGLGSDTQYF. The chain couples TRBV5-1 to TRBJ2-3, with 7 positions matching TRBD2. The length of the CDR3 is 14 residues. V was clipped by 5 bases and J by 4 bases; unmatched bases: 7. The V gene's germline CDR1 is SGHRS and CDR2 YFSETQ.

This chain connects TRBV7-2 to TRBJ2-7, with TRBD2 matching over 10 bases. This CDR3 is 14 amino acids long. Germline assignment: CDR1 SGHTA and CDR2 FQGNSA. V dropped 5 bases and J dropped 6; count of bases not matched to a gene: 7. The CDR3 nucleotides read TGTGCCAGCAGCGAGAGCGGGGGGGCGCTCGAGCAGTACTTC. Amino acids: CASSESGGALEQYF.

This chain joins TRBV27 and TRBJ2-3, with TRBD1 matching over 7 bases. Trimming at V came to 3 bases and at J to 7 bases, leaving 10 bases not matched to a gene. The CDR3 extends over 15 amino acids. The V gene's germline CDR1 is MNHEY and CDR2 SMNVEV (reference sequence). This CDR3 reads CASSFDRDRANTQYF. The CDR3 nucleotides are TGTGCCAGCAGTTTTGACCGGGACAGAGCAAATACGCAGTATTTT.

The chain joins TRBV6-6 to TRBJ1-2; maybe TRBD1 (6 bases). From germline, CDR1 is MNHNY and CDR2 SVGAGI (reference sequence). CDR3 length equals 11 residues. Trimming removed 6 bases from V and 12 bases from J, with 14 bases in between. In DNA, the CDR3 is TGTGCCAGCAGCCCTCCGGGACACCACACCTTC. Its protein is CASSPPGHHTF.

The rearrangement uses TRBV6-4 and TRBJ1-2; D is unclear. The V gene lost 2 bases and the J gene lost 7 bases, with 20 bases spanning the gap. This CDR3 is built from 16 residues. Per the germline V gene, CDR1 is MRHNA and CDR2 is SNTAGT. CDR3 in DNA: TGTGCCAGCAGTGACGTTGGAGGACTGGGATATGGTGGCTACACCTTC. This codes for CASSDVGGLGYGGYTF.

This clone was picked up a small number of times. The V gene is TRBV2, the J gene TRBJ1-1, with 10 bases that match TRBD1. Per germline, CDR1 SNHLY and CDR2 FYNNEI. Germline trimming cut 7 bases from V and 5 bases from J; bases unmatched to any gene: 10. This CDR3 contains 15 residues. CDR3 in DNA: TGTGCCAGCACCCTACCGGGACAGGGGAGAACTGAAGCTTTCTTT. Translated, it gives CASTLPGQGRTEAFF.

The rearrangement links TRBV4-3 to TRBJ2-3; D uncertain. The CDR3 runs 14 residues. Trimming cost V 0 bases and J 6 bases, with 10 bases left between them. The germline V gene encodes CDR1 LGHNA and CDR2 YSLEER. CDR3 sequence (DNA): TGCGCCAGCAGCCAAGATACCGAGGCGGATACGCAGTATTTT. Its protein product is CASSQDTEADTQYF.

This chain joins TRBV19 and TRBJ2-1; unclear D gene. Germline-derived CDR1 and CDR2 are LNHDA and SQIVND (reference sequence). V gave up 6 bases and J gave up 9 bases, with 18 bases separating them. This CDR3 is 14 amino acids long. CDR3 amino acids: CASRRLESEVEQFF. CDR3 coding DNA: TGTGCCAGTAGACGACTTGAATCCGAGGTTGAGCAGTTCTTC.

The CDR3: CASSVLGEGTDTQYF. DNA for the CDR3: TGTGCCAGCAGCGTACTCGGGGAGGGCACAGATACGCAGTATTTT. The rearrangement links TRBV9 to TRBJ2-3, with D tentatively TRBD2 (6 bases). Trimming pared 1 base from V and 1 base from J, leaving 10 bases between. The germline CDR1 and CDR2 sequences are SGDLS and YYNGEE. CDR3 size: 15 residues.

This sequence joins TRBV27 and TRBJ1-3, with TRBD1 matching over 7 bases. The junction had 25 bases not matched to a gene; V was cut back by 6 bases and J by 5 bases. Germline V lookup: CDR1 MNHEY, CDR2 SMNVEV (reference sequence). This CDR3 contains 20 residues. CDR3 coding DNA: TGTGCCAGCAGCATTTACCCGCCACCTAGCTATGGGACAGTAAGAAACACCATATATTTT. Translating gives CASSIYPPPSYGTVRNTIYF.

The V call is TRBV11-2, the J call TRBJ2-1; D unresolved. Between the trimmed V and J ends, which lost 1 base and 9 bases, there was a span of 10 bases. Germline V CDR1 and CDR2: SGHAT, FQNNGV. The CDR3 sequence is 13 residues long. The CDR3 loop reads CASSLAQAGEQFF. The CDR3 bases are TGTGCCAGCAGCTTAGCCCAGGCCGGTGAGCAGTTCTTC.

V gene TRBV15 combines with J gene TRBJ2-7; 9 bases are a match to TRBD1. From germline, CDR1 is LNHNV and CDR2 YYDKDF (reference sequence). Trimming cost V 3 bases and J 4 bases; bases outside gene matches: 4. This CDR3 has 14 amino acids. CDR3 amino acids: CATSRATGGYEQYF. The CDR3 DNA sequence: TGTGCCACCAGCAGGGCGACAGGGGGTTACGAGCAGTACTTC.

The V and J genes are TRBV4-1 and TRBJ2-2, with D perhaps matching TRBD2 (6 bases). Trimming removed 4 bases from V and 6 bases from J, with 9 bases in between. The germline V gene encodes CDR1 MGHRA and CDR2 YSYEKL. The CDR3 length is 13 residues. DNA for the CDR3: TGCGCCAGCAGCCTGTGGGGGGCCGGGGAGCTGTTTTTT. It yields the protein CASSLWGAGELFF.

The chain joins TRBV3-1 (or the pseudogene TRBV3-2) to TRBJ2-1; D may be TRBD1 (5 bases). The CDR3 loop spans 12 amino acids. The germline V and J ends were trimmed by 4 bases and 9 bases, with 10 bases remaining between them. Germline V gene sequence: CDR1 LGHDT, CDR2 YNNKEL (reference sequence). CDR3 nucleotides: TGTGCCAGCAGCCGGCAGGGTGGTGAGCAGTTCTTC. Protein product: CASSRQGGEQFF.

This rearrangement joins TRBV4-1 to TRBJ2-7; weak D call: TRBD1 (6 bases). Germline CDR1 and CDR2: MGHRA and YSYEKL. The CDR3 loop spans 12 amino acids. The V end was cut by 6 bases, the J end by 12 bases, with 18 bases between. The DNA for the CDR3 is TGCGCCAGCAGTAATACATTAGGGGGATTGTACTTC. Amino acid sequence: CASSNTLGGLYF.

A single count supports this clone. The chain recombines TRBV29-1 with TRBJ1-1, with TRBD1 matching over 11 bases. The CDR3 runs to 12 residues. Germline V gene lookup returns CDR1 SQVTM and CDR2 ANQGSEA. J lost 10 bases, V lost 5 bases, and 6 bases had no gene match. CDR3 region: CSVRTGGAGAFF. As DNA, the CDR3 is TGCAGCGTTAGGACAGGGGGCGCAGGAGCTTTCTTT.

The chain is built from TRBV5-1 and TRBJ2-1; D gene ambiguous. CDR1 and CDR2 (germline): SGHRS, YFSETQ. V was pared by 5 bases and J by 7 bases, with 7 bases between. CDR3 size: 11 residues. Here the CDR3 DNA reads TGCGCCAGCAGGTGGGCGAATGAGCAGTTCTTC. Its translation is CASRWANEQFF.

The V call is TRBV9, the J call TRBJ2-2, with D possibly matching TRBD2 (6 bases). The germline V and J ends were trimmed by 4 bases and 6 bases, with 16 bases remaining between them. Germline V gene lookup returns CDR1 SGDLS and CDR2 YYNGEE. This CDR3 is built from 15 residues. CDR3 DNA: TGTGCCAGCAGCTACGCGGAGGGGTCGGCCGGGGAGCTGTTTTTT. Protein product: CASSYAEGSAGELFF.

The rearrangement uses TRBV28 and TRBJ2-2, with 7 bases that match TRBD2. Germline-derived CDR1 and CDR2 are MDHEN and SYDVKM. The V and J ends lost 8 bases and 2 bases, in that order; junction bases with no gene match: 5. The CDR3 is 14 residues long. The CDR3 region has the DNA TGTGCCAGCGGGGGAGGGACTAACACCGGGGAGCTGTTTTTT. Translating gives CASGGGTNTGELFF.

The chain joins TRBV11-2 to TRBJ2-2; TRBD2 might be the D (5 bases). The germline gives CDR1 SGHAT, CDR2 FQNNGV. V lost 1 base and J lost 7, with 10 bases in between. The CDR3 loop spans 14 amino acids. The CDR3 spells CASSLGGYSGELFF. The DNA of the CDR3 is TGTGCCAGCAGCTTAGGAGGGTATAGCGGGGAGCTGTTTTTT.

In regard to this clone: Other DNA variants within this sample encode the same CDR3. This rearrangement joins TRBV7-8 to TRBJ2-5, with TRBD2 identical over 12 bases. This CDR3 contains 17 residues. Unmatched junction bases numbered 8, after V lost 5 bases and J lost 1 base. Looked up from germline, CDR1 is SGHVS and CDR2 is FQNEAQ. The CDR3 region has the DNA TGTGCCAGCAGCCAGGGGCTAGCGGGGGGGCCCCAAGAGACCCAGTACTTC. This sequence encodes CASSQGLAGGPQETQYF.

This chain joins TRBV11-2 and TRBJ2-5; D perhaps matches TRBD1 (7 bases). The germline CDR1 and CDR2 sequences are SGHAT and FQNNGV. Trimming shortened V by 5 bases and J by 2 bases, and 15 bases separated the two germline ends. CDR3 size: 15 residues. CDR3 sequence (DNA): TGTGCCAGCAGCCTAGGAGGGGGCCTGCAAGAGACCCAGTACTTC. Its protein product is CASSLGGGLQETQYF.